This T cell receptor beta chain was recovered during a study of naive and memory T cell subsets. In regard to this clonotype: What it binds is unknown.

Germline loops: CDR1 SGHRS, CDR2 YFSETQ. This CDR3 has 14 residues. V dropped 5 bases and J dropped 2 bases, with 13 bases sitting between them. Two oligonucleotides, mixed equimolar, formed the beta constant-region primer covering TRBC1 and TRBC2. Four rounds of PCR amplified the ligated cDNA using nested alpha and beta constant-region primers plus SP2. A 12-nucleotide UMI and the SP2 primer were added to the cDNA 3' end by oligonucleotide ligation. From the UMI-ligation and nested PCR reads, TCRdb called clonotypes with MiXCR, one entry per CDR3 protein. This table has 95,000 to 150,000 distinct CDR3 sequences, 36% appearing once. Notes on the study in general: In naive cells, over 90% of TCR sequences were seen only once. No ground truth validated the naive and memory repertoire findings. In CD4 and CD8 cells, diversity dropped from naive through EMRA.

The chain is built from TRBV5-1 and TRBJ1-1, with D possibly matching TRBD1 (6 bases). The source material was central memory CD4+ T cells from blood. This sequence originates from a human donor in good health. The CDR3 spells CASRPDSLNTEAFF. The CDR3 nucleotides are TGCGCCAGCAGGCCGGACAGCTTAAACACTGAAGCTTTCTTT.